Many counts were recorded for the clone carrying this T cell receptor beta chain. The antigen is unknown. The source of the sample is a study of blood T cells in healthy people across ages. Sample-barcoded 5' priming and a J-beta primer mix drove a second PCR of roughly 6 to 12 cycles. CDR3-containing paired-end reads numbered at least 2.5 million in each sample. TCRdb reprocessed the 5' RACE reads with MiXCR, giving one entry per CDR3 protein. There are about 700,000 distinct CDR3 sequences in the sample; about 32% occur only once, and 15% lies in the top ten. There are 16 residues in the CDR3. V dropped 7 bases and J dropped 3 bases, with 21 bases sitting between them. CDR1 is SQVTM and CDR2 is ANQGSEA in the germline V gene. Findings and caveats of the study: Age advanced and TCR beta diversity per million T cells fell, roughly linearly. Naive CD4+ cell counts and diversity both ran higher in long-lived than in aged donors.

This chain links TRBV29-1 with TRBJ2-2; D call uncertain. Sequencing input: blood. The clonotype comes from a woman of 80 years or more in good health. The CDR3 sequence: CSAAISGQLYTGELFF. The CDR3 coding sequence is TGCAGCGCCGCAATATCGGGTCAGCTATACACCGGGGAGCTGTTTTTT.